This TCR beta chain was identified in a study of T-cell reconstitution after alpha-beta-depleted transplantation in children. Unique molecular identifiers featured in how the TCRbeta library was prepared. MiXCR was run by TCRdb on the PCR reads, yielding one entry per CDR3 protein. The table includes a few hundred thousand distinct CDR3 sequences, around 10% detected once. The CDR3 has 12 amino acids. V shed 5 bases and J shed 4 bases, with 8 bases lying between them. CDR1 and CDR2 from the germline V gene are ENHRY and SYGVKD. This clonotype has ten or more counts. This sequence was found in a human donor who donated a stem cell graft to a child with acute lymphoblastic leukemia. The input for sequencing was PBMCs from the stem cell graft donor, taken from the stem cell graft. This sequence joins TRBV10-3 and TRBJ1-1, with a weak D call TRBD1 (5 bases). Here the CDR3 DNA reads TGTGCCATCAGTCCGGGGGGCACTGAAGCTTTCTTT. Translation gives CAISPGGTEAFF.